What follows are 6 T cell receptor beta chains derived from one specimen sequenced in a study of blood T cell repertoires in COVID-19. Data came from immunoSEQ multiplex PCR; TCRdb stores just in-frame clones and leaves some out. The sample carries about 82,000 clones, roughly 89% recorded once. The sequencing input was PBMCs or T cells enriched from blood (not recorded which). These receptor sequences come from a woman aged 45-65 years with acute COVID-19.

V is TRBV30 and J is TRBJ1-2, with 10 bases lining up with TRBD1. The CDR3 consists of 14 residues. The V and J ends lost 2 bases and 8 bases, in that order; junction bases with no gene match: 8. Per the germline V gene, CDR1 is GTSNPN and CDR2 is SVGIG (reference sequence). The CDR3 DNA is TGTGCCTGGAGTACCGACAGGGGGCGCGTCGGCTACACCTTC. Translation: CAWSTDRGRVGYTF.

The rearrangement uses TRBV3-1 (or the pseudogene TRBV3-2) and TRBJ2-7, with 11 bases fitting TRBD2. Trimming cost V 0 bases and J 8 bases; bases outside gene matches: 9. Looked up from germline, CDR1 is LGHDT and CDR2 is YNNKEL (reference sequence). CDR3 length: 16 amino acids. CDR3 loop: CASSQDRSSGRRKQYF. CDR3 DNA sequence: TGTGCCAGCAGCCAAGATCGGTCTAGCGGGAGGAGAAAGCAGTACTTC.

V is TRBV27 and J is TRBJ1-6, with D perhaps TRBD1 (6 bases). Germline V gene lookup returns CDR1 MNHEY and CDR2 SMNVEV (reference sequence). The CDR3 runs to 16 residues. With 4 bases removed from V and 4 bases from J, the gap between germline ends came to 14 bases. CDR3 residues: CASSSLGQAYNSPLHF. The CDR3, as DNA: TGTGCCAGCAGTTCGCTGGGACAAGCTTATAATTCACCCCTCCACTTT.

In this sample, this clone turned up a few times. DNA of the CDR3: TGCAGCGTTGAGGACAGTAACTATGGCTACACCTTC. Its protein is CSVEDSNYGYTF. The chain links TRBV29-1 to TRBJ1-2; the D gene is possibly TRBD1 (6 bases). This CDR3 spans 12 amino acids. Between the trimmed V and J ends, which lost 3 bases and 1 base, there was a span of 6 bases. The V gene's germline CDR1 is SQVTM and CDR2 ANQGSEA.

V usage is TRBV5-1 and J usage is TRBJ1-5; D not resolved. Per germline, CDR1 SGHRS and CDR2 YFSETQ. This CDR3 spans 14 amino acids. V lost 0 bases and J 9 bases, leaving 13 bases between the germline ends. CDR3 sequence (DNA): TGCGCCAGCAGCTTGGAGAGTGGGCGGGGGCCCCAGCATTTT. It specifies CASSLESGRGPQHF.

This chain links TRBV7-8 with TRBJ2-1; 8 nucleotides align to TRBD2. The V segment lost 3 bases and the J segment 3 bases; nucleotides outside the gene matches: 4. This CDR3 has 15 amino acids. In germline, CDR1 is SGHVS, CDR2 FQNEAQ. The CDR3 nucleotides are TGTGCCAGCAGCTTCGCACTAGCGGACTACAATGAGCAGTTCTTC. It translates to CASSFALADYNEQFF.